This record looks at one T cell receptor (beta chain) sequence and its context. At the DNA level, this CDR3 is encoded by other sequences in the same sample as well. The data were taken from a study of shared clonotypes between healthy human individuals. Study background: Plates per donor: three CD4 naive, three CD4 memory, two CD8 naive, one CD8 memory.

At deep level, the assay was performed. Profiled with immunoSEQ multiplex PCR; TCRdb holds only in-frame clones, not every one. The profile shows around 2.3 million clones, around 95% of them singletons. With 0 bases removed from V and 1 base from J, the gap between germline ends came to 4 bases. The CDR3 spans 13 residues. The V gene's germline CDR1 is SGHTA and CDR2 FQGNSA. The V gene is TRBV7-2, the J gene TRBJ2-7; D is ambiguous. The specimen was naive CD4+ T cells sorted from blood. Subset reported: CD45RA+ positively selected. The sequence derives from a man aged 18 to 30 in good health. Here the CDR3 DNA reads TGTGCCAGCAGCTTAGCAGGGTCCTACGAGCAGTACTTC. It codes for CASSLAGSYEQYF.